This entry lists 29 T cell receptor beta chains sequenced from one sample in a study of T cells in localized non-small cell lung cancer. Repertoires were generated with immunoSEQ multiplex PCR, while TCRdb's copy carries only in-frame clones and drops some. Of fewer than 100,000 clones listed, over 80% are singletons. The sequences come from peripheral blood, collected before any cancer treatment. The receptors come from a man aged 35-75 years with stage I squamous cell lung carcinoma.

The chain couples TRBV20-1 to TRBJ2-1; no reliable D call. The germline V gene encodes CDR1 DFQATT and CDR2 SNEGSKA (reference sequence). Trimming took off 4 bases at V and 9 bases at J, with 7 bases between the two ends. The CDR3 is 10 amino acids. The DNA of the CDR3 is TGCAGTGCTAAAGGAATTGAGCAGTTCTTC. It specifies CSAKGIEQFF.

The rearrangement uses TRBV7-9 and TRBJ1-3; D remains unclear. Trimming shortened V by 1 base and J by 0 bases, and 7 bases separated the two germline ends. Germline CDR1 and CDR2: SEHNR and FQNEAQ (reference sequence). The CDR3 extends over 15 amino acids. The chain's CDR3 is CASSLGLNSGNTIYF. The CDR3 DNA reads as TGTGCCAGCAGCTTAGGACTGAACTCTGGAAACACCATATATTTT.

The CDR3 nucleotides are TGTGCCAGCAGCTTAAGTAGCGGGGGGGGATTGTACAATGAGCAGTTCTTC. Its translation: CASSLSSGGGLYNEQFF. J is TRBJ2-1 and V is TRBV7-8; 11 bases are a match to TRBD2. Germline V gene sequence: CDR1 SGHVS, CDR2 FQNEAQ. The CDR3 runs to 17 residues. Trimming at V came to 2 bases and at J to 4 bases, leaving 7 bases not matched to a gene. Full variable domain (missing parts from reference TRBV7-8 and TRBJ2-1): GAGVSQSPRYKVAKRGQDVALRCDPISGHVSLFWYQQALGQGPEFLTYFQNEAQLDKSGLPSDRFFAERPEGSVSTLKIQRTQQEDSAVYLCASSLSSGGGLYNEQFFGPGTRLTVL.

This sequence joins TRBV28 and TRBJ1-5, with D possibly TRBD1 on 5 matching bases. The V end lost 3 bases, the J end lost 8 bases, and 17 bases lay between the germline ends. The germline CDR1 and CDR2 sequences are MDHEN and SYDVKM. CDR3 length: 15 residues. CDR3 loop: CASSFFGQGLEPQHF. The CDR3 nucleotides are TGTGCCAGCAGTTTCTTTGGGCAGGGTCTTGAGCCCCAGCATTTT.

This clone was picked up one time. This chain connects TRBV7-2 to TRBJ2-5, with D perhaps TRBD2 (7 bases). V was trimmed by 5 bases and J by 2 bases, leaving 12 bases between them. There are 14 residues in the CDR3. Looked up from germline, CDR1 is SGHTA and CDR2 is FQGNSA. CDR3 DNA sequence: TGTGCCAGCAGCCGGGGGGCAGGACAAGAGACCCAGTACTTC. Its protein product is CASSRGAGQETQYF.

The chain uses TRBV27 and TRBJ1-1; TRBD1 aligns across 7 bases. Germline trimming cut 8 bases from V and 1 base from J; bases unmatched to any gene: 7. CDR1 and CDR2 from the germline V gene are MNHEY and SMNVEV (reference sequence). The CDR3 extends over 14 amino acids. CDR3 nucleotide sequence: TGTGCCAGCTGGCGACAGGGACCGAACACTGAAGCTTTCTTT. Encoded protein: CASWRQGPNTEAFF.

The V and J genes are TRBV14 and TRBJ2-5; TRBD2 aligns across 7 bases. CDR1 and CDR2 from the germline V gene are SGHDN and FVKESK. Germline trimming cut 0 bases from V and 14 bases from J; bases unmatched to any gene: 9. The CDR3 length is 13 residues. CDR3 region: CASSQDLRGGHYF. CDR3 bases: TGTGCCAGCAGCCAAGATCTGCGCGGGGGTCATTACTTC.

The V call is TRBV7-2, the J call TRBJ2-3; maybe TRBD1 (5 bases). This CDR3 is 14 amino acids long. Germline lookup yields CDR1 SGHTA and CDR2 FQGNSA. V lost 4 bases, J lost 7 bases, and 15 bases lay in between. The CDR3 coding sequence is TGTGCCAGCAGCTCTGGGTCACACAGGAATACGCAGTATTTT. Encoded protein: CASSSGSHRNTQYF.

The rearrangement links TRBV4-2 to TRBJ1-6, with 7 bases lining up with TRBD1. CDR3 length: 15 amino acids. V shed 4 bases, J shed 5 bases, and the junction held 5 bases outside the gene matches. Germline V gene data show CDR1 as LGHNA and CDR2 as YNFKEQ. CDR3: CASSLGQANNSPLHF. CDR3 DNA sequence: TGTGCCAGCAGCCTCGGACAGGCCAATAATTCACCCCTCCACTTT.

This sequence joins TRBV19 and TRBJ2-3, with D possibly TRBD1 on 5 matching bases. Trimming cost V 2 bases and J 4 bases, with 13 bases left between them. CDR1 and CDR2 from the germline V gene are LNHDA and SQIVND (reference sequence). The CDR3 runs to 15 residues. CDR3 coding DNA: TGTGCCAGTAGTATATTAACGGAAGGGGCAGATACGCAGTATTTT. Its translation: CASSILTEGADTQYF.

V and J are TRBV7-9 and TRBJ1-4, with a tentative D call TRBD1 (5 bases). There are 17 residues in the CDR3. Germline CDR1 is SEHNR and CDR2 is FQNEAQ (reference sequence). Trimming removed 4 bases from V and 1 base from J, with 16 bases in between. CDR3 loop: CASSSTEKGVTNEKLFF. CDR3 nucleotide sequence: TGTGCCAGCAGCTCCACCGAGAAAGGGGTAACTAATGAAAAACTGTTTTTT.

V and J are TRBV18 and TRBJ2-7; 7 nucleotides match TRBD1. The CDR3 extends over 16 amino acids. Trimming cost V 4 bases and J 0 bases; bases outside gene matches: 9. Germline V gives CDR1 KGHSH, CDR2 LQKENI. CDR3: CASSLKGGASSYEQYF. In nucleotides, the CDR3 is TGTGCCAGCTCACTAAAAGGGGGCGCTTCCTCCTACGAGCAGTACTTC.

The chain couples TRBV6-5 to TRBJ2-3; no definite D call. The V end was cut by 2 bases, the J end by 12 bases, with 9 bases between. Looked up from germline, CDR1 is MNHEY and CDR2 is SVGAGI. The CDR3 extends over 11 amino acids. DNA of the CDR3: TGTGCCAGCAGTTACAAGTTATTCCAGTATTTT. It specifies CASSYKLFQYF.

The chain couples TRBV6-5 to TRBJ2-7, with 7 bases aligning to TRBD2. Trimming took 5 bases from V and 1 from J; bases not matched to a gene: 5. Germline loops: CDR1 MNHEY, CDR2 SVGAGI. This CDR3 is built from 14 residues. The CDR3, as DNA: TGTGCCAGCAGTACCTTCGGGGGGTCCTACGAGCAGTACTTC. Protein: CASSTFGGSYEQYF.

The CDR3 DNA sequence: TGTGCCAGCAGCCCGTCGGCAGGGGTAAATTCACCCCTCCACTTT. Translating it yields CASSPSAGVNSPLHF. This chain joins TRBV5-6 and TRBJ1-6; the D gene is possibly TRBD1 (6 bases). V was trimmed by 4 bases and J by 7 bases, leaving 15 bases between them. Germline CDR1 SGHDT, CDR2 YYEEEE. The CDR3 has 15 residues. Together with reference TRBV5-6 and TRBJ1-6, the CDR3 gives the full variable domain: DAGVTQSPTHLIKTRGQQVTLRCSPKSGHDTVSWYQQALGQGPQFIFQYYEEEERQRGNFPDRFSGHQFPNYSSELNVNALLLGDSALYLCASSPSAGVNSPLHFGNGTRLTVT.

The V gene is TRBV27, the J gene TRBJ1-1; no definite D call. The germline V gene has CDR1 MNHEY and CDR2 SMNVEV (reference sequence). Deletions cut 3 bases from V and 11 bases from J, with 19 bases between. The CDR3 consists of 14 residues. CDR3 region: CASSFAGGNSGAFF. The DNA for the CDR3 is TGTGCCAGCAGTTTCGCGGGTGGAAACTCGGGGGCTTTCTTT.

The chain carries TRBV19 and TRBJ1-1; unclear D gene. V lost 5 bases, J lost 1 base, and 8 bases lay in between. Germline CDR1 and CDR2: LNHDA and SQIVND (reference sequence). CDR3 size: 13 residues. CDR3 nucleotide sequence: TGTGCCAGTAGTTCGGAACAGAACACTGAAGCTTTCTTT. It yields the protein CASSSEQNTEAFF.

The chain links TRBV6-6 to TRBJ2-7, with a tentative D call TRBD2 (5 bases). Germline loops: CDR1 MNHNY, CDR2 SVGAGI (reference sequence). The CDR3 runs 12 residues. Trimming stripped 6 bases from V and 0 bases from J, with 6 bases between. CDR3 DNA: TGTGCCAGCAGAGGGAGCTCCTACGAGCAGTACTTC. Protein sequence: CASRGSSYEQYF.

The chain couples TRBV4-1 to TRBJ1-5; D is uncertain. This CDR3 spans 16 amino acids. The V end lost 0 bases, the J end lost 0 bases, and 9 bases lay between the germline ends. Germline-derived CDR1 and CDR2 are MGHRA and YSYEKL. The CDR3 DNA follows: TGCGCCAGCAGCCAAGAACACCAGAATAGCAATCAGCCCCAGCATTTT. Translating gives CASSQEHQNSNQPQHF.

Here the CDR3 DNA reads TGTGCCAGTAGTATAGGAGGGATCGGAAACACCATATATTTT. Translating gives CASSIGGIGNTIYF. The chain has TRBV19 and TRBJ1-3; no firm D call. The CDR3 is made up of 14 amino acids. CDR1 LNHDA and CDR2 SQIVND come from the germline V gene (reference sequence). Trimming cost V 1 base and J 4 bases, with 8 bases left between them.

CDR3 protein: CASSFLQDNSPLHF. The CDR3 DNA follows: TGTGCCAGCAGCTTCCTACAGGACAATTCACCCCTCCACTTT. The rearrangement uses TRBV7-9 and TRBJ1-6; TRBD1 is a possible D gene (5 bases). The length of the CDR3 is 14 residues. The ends were cut back, 3 bases at V and 7 bases at J, with 10 bases in the middle. Germline loops: CDR1 SEHNR, CDR2 FQNEAQ (reference sequence).

The rearrangement joins TRBV4-1 to TRBJ1-2; D gene uncertain. CDR3 length: 14 amino acids. Germline values: CDR1 MGHRA, CDR2 YSYEKL. The V end was cut by 3 bases, the J end by 4 bases, with 12 bases between. The CDR3 protein is CASSQAELGYGYTF. The CDR3 region has the DNA TGCGCCAGCAGCCAGGCAGAGCTGGGCTATGGCTACACCTTC.

The V gene is TRBV19, the J gene TRBJ1-5, with a tentative D call TRBD1 (5 bases). The germline V and J ends were trimmed by 6 bases and 5 bases, with 32 bases remaining between them. CDR1 is LNHDA, CDR2 SQIVND, per germline (reference sequence). The CDR3 consists of 20 residues. The DNA of the CDR3 is TGTGCCAGTAGAATCTTCCGGGGGGAGAAGGGAGTGGGATACCATCAGCCCCAGCATTTT. This translates into CASRIFRGEKGVGYHQPQHF.

The CDR3 spells CASSIEGHGNQPQHF. In DNA form, the CDR3 reads TGTGCCAGTAGTATCGAAGGACATGGCAATCAGCCCCAGCATTTT. This chain uses TRBV19 with TRBJ1-5; perhaps TRBD1 as D (5 bases). Per the germline V gene, CDR1 is LNHDA and CDR2 is SQIVND (reference sequence). The CDR3 is 15 residues long. V lost 3 bases and J 2 bases, leaving 11 bases between the germline ends.

The chain links TRBV20-1 to TRBJ1-1; no clear D. CDR3 size: 11 residues. V was pared by 7 bases and J by 6 bases, with 12 bases between. Germline assignment: CDR1 DFQATT and CDR2 SNEGSKA (reference sequence). The CDR3 sequence is CSGHGLPEAFF. In DNA, the CDR3 is TGCAGTGGGCATGGACTCCCTGAAGCTTTCTTT.

This chain links TRBV25-1 with TRBJ2-3; D may be TRBD1 (6 bases). The CDR3 loop spans 15 amino acids. Germline V gene sequence: CDR1 MGHDK, CDR2 SYGVNS. Trimming removed 3 bases from V and 6 bases from J, with 16 bases in between. CDR3 region: CASSDPGQTADTQYF. CDR3 DNA sequence: TGTGCCAGCAGTGACCCTGGACAGACGGCTGATACGCAGTATTTT.

The chain employs TRBV29-1 and TRBJ1-1; D may be TRBD1 (5 bases). CDR1 is SQVTM and CDR2 is ANQGSEA in the germline V gene. The CDR3 sequence is 14 residues long. V was trimmed by 4 bases and J by 5 bases, leaving 17 bases between them. DNA of the CDR3: TGCAGCGTTGCGGCCGGGACCGCGGGGACTGAAGCTTTCTTT. It translates to CSVAAGTAGTEAFF.

The rearrangement uses TRBV4-1 and TRBJ1-2; D uncertain. V shed 0 bases and J shed 5 bases, with 13 bases lying between them. The CDR3 runs 15 residues. Germline assignment: CDR1 MGHRA and CDR2 YSYEKL. As DNA, the CDR3 is TGCGCCAGCAGCCAAGAAGGCGCGCGAGGGTATGGCTACACCTTC. Translating gives CASSQEGARGYGYTF.

V and J are TRBV6-1 and TRBJ1-5; D is ambiguous. V was pared by 6 bases and J by 0 bases, with 6 bases between. CDR3 size: 13 residues. Germline CDR1 and CDR2: MNHNS and SASEGT. The CDR3: CASREGSNQPQHF. As DNA, the CDR3 is TGTGCCAGCAGAGAGGGTAGCAATCAGCCCCAGCATTTT.